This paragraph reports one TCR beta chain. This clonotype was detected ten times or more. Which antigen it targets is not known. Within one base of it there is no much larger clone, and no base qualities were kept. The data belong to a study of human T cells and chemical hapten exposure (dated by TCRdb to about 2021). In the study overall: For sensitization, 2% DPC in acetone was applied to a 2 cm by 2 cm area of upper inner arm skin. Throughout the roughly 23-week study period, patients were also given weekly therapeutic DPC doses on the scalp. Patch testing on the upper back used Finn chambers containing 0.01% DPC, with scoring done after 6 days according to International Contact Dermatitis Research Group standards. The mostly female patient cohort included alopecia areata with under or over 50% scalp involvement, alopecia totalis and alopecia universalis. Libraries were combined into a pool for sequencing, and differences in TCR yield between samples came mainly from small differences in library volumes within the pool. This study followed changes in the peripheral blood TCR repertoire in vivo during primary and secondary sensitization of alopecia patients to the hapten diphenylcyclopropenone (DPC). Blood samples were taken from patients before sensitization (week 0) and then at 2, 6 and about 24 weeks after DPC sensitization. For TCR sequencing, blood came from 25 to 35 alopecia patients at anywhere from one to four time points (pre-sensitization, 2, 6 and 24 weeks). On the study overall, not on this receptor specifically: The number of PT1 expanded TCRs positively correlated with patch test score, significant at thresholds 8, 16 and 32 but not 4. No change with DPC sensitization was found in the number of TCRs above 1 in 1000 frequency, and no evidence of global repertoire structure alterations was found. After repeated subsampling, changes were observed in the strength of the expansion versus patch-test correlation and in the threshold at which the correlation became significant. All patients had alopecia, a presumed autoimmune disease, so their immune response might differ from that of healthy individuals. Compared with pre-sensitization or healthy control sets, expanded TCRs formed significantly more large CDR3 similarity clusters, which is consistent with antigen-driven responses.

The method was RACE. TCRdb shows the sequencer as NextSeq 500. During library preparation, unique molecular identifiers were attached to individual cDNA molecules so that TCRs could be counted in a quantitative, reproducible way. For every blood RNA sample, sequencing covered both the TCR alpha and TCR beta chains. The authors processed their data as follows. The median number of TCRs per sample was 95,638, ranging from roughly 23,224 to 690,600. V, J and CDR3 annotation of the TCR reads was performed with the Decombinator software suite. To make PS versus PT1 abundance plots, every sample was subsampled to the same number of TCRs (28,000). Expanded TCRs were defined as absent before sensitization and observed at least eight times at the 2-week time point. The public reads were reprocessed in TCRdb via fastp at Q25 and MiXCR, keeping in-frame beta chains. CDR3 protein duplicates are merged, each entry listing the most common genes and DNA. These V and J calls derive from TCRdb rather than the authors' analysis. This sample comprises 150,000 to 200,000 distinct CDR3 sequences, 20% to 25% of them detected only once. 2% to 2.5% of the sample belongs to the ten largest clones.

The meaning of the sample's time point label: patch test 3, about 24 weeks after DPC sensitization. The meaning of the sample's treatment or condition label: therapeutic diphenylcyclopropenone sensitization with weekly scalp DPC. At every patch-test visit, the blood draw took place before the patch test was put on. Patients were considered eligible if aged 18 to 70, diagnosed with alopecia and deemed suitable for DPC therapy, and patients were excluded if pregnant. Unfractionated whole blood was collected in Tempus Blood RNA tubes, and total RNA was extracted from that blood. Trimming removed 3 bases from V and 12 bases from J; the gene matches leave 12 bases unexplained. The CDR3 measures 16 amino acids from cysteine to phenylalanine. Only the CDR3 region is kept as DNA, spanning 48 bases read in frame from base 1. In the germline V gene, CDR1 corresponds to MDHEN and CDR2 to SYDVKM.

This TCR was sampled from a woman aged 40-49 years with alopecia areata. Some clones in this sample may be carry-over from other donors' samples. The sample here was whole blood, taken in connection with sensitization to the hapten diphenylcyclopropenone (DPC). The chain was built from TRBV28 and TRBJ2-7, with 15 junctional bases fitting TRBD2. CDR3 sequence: CASSFRTSGRASNLYF. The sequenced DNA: TGTGCCAGCAGTTTTCGGACTAGCGGGAGGGCCTCGAATCTGTACTTC.